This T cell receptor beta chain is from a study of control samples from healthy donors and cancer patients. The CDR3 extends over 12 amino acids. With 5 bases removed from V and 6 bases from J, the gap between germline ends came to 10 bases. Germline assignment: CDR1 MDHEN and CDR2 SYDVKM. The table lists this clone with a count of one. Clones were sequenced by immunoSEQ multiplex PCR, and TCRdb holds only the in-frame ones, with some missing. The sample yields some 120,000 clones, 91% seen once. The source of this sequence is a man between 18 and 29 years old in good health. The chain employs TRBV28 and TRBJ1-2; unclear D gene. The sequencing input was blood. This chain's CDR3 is CASSPSYHGYTF. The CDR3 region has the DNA TGTGCCAGCAGTCCGTCGTATCATGGCTACACCTTC.